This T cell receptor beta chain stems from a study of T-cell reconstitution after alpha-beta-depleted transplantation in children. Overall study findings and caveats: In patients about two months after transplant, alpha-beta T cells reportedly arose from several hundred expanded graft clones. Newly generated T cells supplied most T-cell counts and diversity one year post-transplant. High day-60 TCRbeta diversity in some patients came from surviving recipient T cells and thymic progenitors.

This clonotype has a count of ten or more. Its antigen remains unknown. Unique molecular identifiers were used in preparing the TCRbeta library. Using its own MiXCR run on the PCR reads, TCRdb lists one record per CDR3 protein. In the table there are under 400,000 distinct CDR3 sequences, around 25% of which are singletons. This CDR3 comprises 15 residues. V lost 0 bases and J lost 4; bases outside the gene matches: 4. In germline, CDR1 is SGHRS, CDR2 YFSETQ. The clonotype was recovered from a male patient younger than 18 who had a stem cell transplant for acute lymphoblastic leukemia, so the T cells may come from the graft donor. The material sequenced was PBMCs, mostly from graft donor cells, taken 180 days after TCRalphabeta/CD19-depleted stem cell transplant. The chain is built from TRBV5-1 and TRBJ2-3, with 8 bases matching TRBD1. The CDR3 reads CASSLGQGIADTQYF. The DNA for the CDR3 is TGCGCCAGCAGCTTGGGACAGGGGATCGCAGATACGCAGTATTTT.